This TCR beta chain is drawn from a study of breast tumors, draining lymph nodes, adjacent tissues. Axillary draining lymph nodes of breast cancer patients supplied the node samples. TCRdb redid the calling of the multiplex PCR reads with MiXCR, one entry per CDR3 protein. Of 290,000 or so distinct CDR3 sequences in the sample, over 30% were seen once. Germline V gene lookup returns CDR1 SGHNT and CDR2 YYREEE (reference sequence). This CDR3 is 14 amino acids long. V lost 0 bases to trimming and J lost 6 bases, with 12 bases between them. The sample holds many counts of this clonotype. This chain joins TRBV5-4 and TRBJ1-2, with D possibly TRBD1 on 6 matching bases. Sequenced sample: axillary lymph node tissue. The sequence was obtained from a female donor with breast cancer. Some clones in this sample may be carry-over from other donors' samples. Here the CDR3 reads CASSLETGGHGYTF. CDR3 sequence (DNA): TGTGCCAGCAGCTTGGAGACAGGCGGCCATGGCTACACCTTC.